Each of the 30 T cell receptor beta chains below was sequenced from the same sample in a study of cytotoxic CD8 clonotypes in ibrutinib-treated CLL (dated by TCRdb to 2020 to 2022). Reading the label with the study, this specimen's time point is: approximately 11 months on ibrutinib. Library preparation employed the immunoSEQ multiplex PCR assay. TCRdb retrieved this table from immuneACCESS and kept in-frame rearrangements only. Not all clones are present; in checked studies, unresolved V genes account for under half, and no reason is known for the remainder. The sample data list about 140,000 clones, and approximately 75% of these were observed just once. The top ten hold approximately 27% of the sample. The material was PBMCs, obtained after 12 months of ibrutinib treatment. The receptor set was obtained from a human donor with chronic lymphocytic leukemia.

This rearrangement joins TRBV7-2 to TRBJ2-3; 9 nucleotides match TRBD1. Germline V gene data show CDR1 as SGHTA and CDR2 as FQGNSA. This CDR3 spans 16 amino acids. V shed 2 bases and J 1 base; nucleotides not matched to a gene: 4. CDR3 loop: CASSLPRTGGTDTQYF. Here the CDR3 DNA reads TGTGCCAGCAGCTTACCCCGGACAGGGGGCACAGATACGCAGTATTTT.

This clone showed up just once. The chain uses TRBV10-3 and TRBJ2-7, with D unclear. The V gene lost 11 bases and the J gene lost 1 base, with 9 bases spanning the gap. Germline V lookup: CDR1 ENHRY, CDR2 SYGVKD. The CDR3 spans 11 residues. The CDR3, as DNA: TGTGCCGCGGCAGAGTCCTACGAGCAGTACTTC. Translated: CAAAESYEQYF.

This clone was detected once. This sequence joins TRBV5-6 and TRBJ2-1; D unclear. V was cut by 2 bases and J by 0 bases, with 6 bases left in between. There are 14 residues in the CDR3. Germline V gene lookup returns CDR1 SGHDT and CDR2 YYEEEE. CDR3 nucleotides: TGTGCCAGCAGCTTTCGGACCTCCTACAATGAGCAGTTCTTC. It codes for CASSFRTSYNEQFF.

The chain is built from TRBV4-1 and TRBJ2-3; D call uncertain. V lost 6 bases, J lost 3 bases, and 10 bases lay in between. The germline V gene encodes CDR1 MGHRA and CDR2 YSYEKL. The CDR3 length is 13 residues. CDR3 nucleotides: TGCGCCAGCAGGCCCCGAGAGACAGATACGCAGTATTTT. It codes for CASRPRETDTQYF.

This chain's CDR3 is CATSVLAGPNEQFF. DNA of the CDR3: TGTGCCACCAGCGTACTAGCGGGACCTAATGAGCAGTTCTTC. The chain recombines TRBV15 with TRBJ2-1, with TRBD2 matching 10 bases. V lost 5 bases and J lost 7; bases outside the gene matches: 5. CDR3 length: 14 amino acids. Germline assignment: CDR1 LNHNV and CDR2 YYDKDF (reference sequence). The full variable domain, its missing parts supplied by reference TRBV15 and TRBJ2-1, is DAMVIQNPRYQVTQFGKPVTLSCSQTLNHNVMYWYQQKSSQAPKLLFHYYDKDFNNEADTPDNFQSRRPNTSFCFLDIRSPGLGDTAMYLCATSVLAGPNEQFFGPGTRLTVL.

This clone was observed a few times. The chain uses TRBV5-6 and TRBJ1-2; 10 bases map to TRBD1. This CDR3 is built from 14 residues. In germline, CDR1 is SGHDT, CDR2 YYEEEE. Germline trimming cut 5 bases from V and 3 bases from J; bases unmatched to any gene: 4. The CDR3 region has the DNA TGTGCCAGCAGAGGGACAGGGGATCACTATGGCTACACCTTC. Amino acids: CASRGTGDHYGYTF.

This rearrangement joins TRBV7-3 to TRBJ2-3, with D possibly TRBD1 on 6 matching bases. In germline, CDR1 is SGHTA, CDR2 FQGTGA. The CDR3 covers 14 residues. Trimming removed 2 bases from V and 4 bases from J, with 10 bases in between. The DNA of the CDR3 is TGTGCCAGCAGCTTAGTAGGGGGACCAGATACGCAGTATTTT. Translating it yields CASSLVGGPDTQYF.

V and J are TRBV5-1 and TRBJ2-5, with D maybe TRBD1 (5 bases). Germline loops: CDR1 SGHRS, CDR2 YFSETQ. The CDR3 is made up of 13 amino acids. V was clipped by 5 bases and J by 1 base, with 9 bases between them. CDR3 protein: CASSRTLQETQYF. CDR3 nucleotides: TGCGCCAGCAGTCGGACACTCCAAGAGACCCAGTACTTC.

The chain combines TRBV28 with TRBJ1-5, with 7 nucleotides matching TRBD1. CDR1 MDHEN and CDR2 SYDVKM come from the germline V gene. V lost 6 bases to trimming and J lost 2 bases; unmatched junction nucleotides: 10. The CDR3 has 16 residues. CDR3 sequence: CASRVGTALGNQPQHF. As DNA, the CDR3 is TGTGCCAGCAGGGTAGGGACAGCCTTGGGCAATCAGCCCCAGCATTTT.

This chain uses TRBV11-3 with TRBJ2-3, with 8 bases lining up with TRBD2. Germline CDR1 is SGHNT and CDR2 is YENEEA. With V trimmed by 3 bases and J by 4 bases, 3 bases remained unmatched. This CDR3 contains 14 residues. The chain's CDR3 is CASSLGGGSDTQYF. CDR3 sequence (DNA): TGTGCCAGCAGCTTGGGCGGGGGGTCAGATACGCAGTATTTT. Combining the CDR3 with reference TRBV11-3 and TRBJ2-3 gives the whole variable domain EAGVVQSPRYKIIEKKQPVAFWCNPISGHNTLYWYLQNLGQGPELLIRYENEEAVDDSQLPKDRFSAERLKGVDSTLKIQPAELGDSAVYLCASSLGGGSDTQYFGPGTRLTVL.

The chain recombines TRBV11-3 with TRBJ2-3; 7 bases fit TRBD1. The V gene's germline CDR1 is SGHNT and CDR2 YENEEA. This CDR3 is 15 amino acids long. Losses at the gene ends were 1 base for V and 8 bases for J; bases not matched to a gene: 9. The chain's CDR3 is CASSLARTGLGTQYF. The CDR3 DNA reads TGTGCCAGCAGCTTAGCCCGGACAGGCCTTGGTACGCAGTATTTT.

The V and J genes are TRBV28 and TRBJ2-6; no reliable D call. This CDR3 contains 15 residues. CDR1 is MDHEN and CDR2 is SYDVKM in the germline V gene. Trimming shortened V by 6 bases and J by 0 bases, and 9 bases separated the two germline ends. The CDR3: CASSPADSGANVLTF. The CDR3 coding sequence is TGTGCCAGCAGCCCCGCCGACTCTGGGGCCAACGTCCTGACTTTC.

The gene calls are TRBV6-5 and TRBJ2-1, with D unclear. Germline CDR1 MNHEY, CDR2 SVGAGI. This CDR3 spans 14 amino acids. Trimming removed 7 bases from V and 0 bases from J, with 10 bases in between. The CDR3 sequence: CASTKQNSYNEQFF. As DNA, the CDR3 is TGTGCCAGCACCAAACAAAACTCCTACAATGAGCAGTTCTTC.

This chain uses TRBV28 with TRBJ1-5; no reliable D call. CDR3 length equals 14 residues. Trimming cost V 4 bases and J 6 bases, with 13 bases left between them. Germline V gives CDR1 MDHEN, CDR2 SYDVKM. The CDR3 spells CASSSAGNLQPQHF. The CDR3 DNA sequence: TGTGCCAGCAGTTCGGCGGGGAACCTTCAGCCCCAGCATTTT.

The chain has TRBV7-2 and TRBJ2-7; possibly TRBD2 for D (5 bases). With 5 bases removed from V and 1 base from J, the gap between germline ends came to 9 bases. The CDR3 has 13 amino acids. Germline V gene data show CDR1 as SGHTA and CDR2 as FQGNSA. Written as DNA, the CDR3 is TGTGCCAGCAGCGGACGGAGGTCCTACGAGCAGTACTTC. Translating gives CASSGRRSYEQYF.

CDR3 sequence: CASSSSSTLAKNIQYF. In DNA, the CDR3 is TGTGCCAGCAGTTCAAGTAGTACACTAGCCAAAAACATTCAGTACTTC. The chain links TRBV28 to TRBJ2-4, with unresolved D. The CDR3 spans 16 residues. V was trimmed by 4 bases and J by 0 bases, leaving 13 bases between them. Germline assignment: CDR1 MDHEN and CDR2 SYDVKM.

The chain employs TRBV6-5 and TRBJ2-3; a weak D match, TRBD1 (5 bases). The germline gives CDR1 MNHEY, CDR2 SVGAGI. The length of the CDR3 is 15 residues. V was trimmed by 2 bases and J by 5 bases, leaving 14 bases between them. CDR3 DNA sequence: TGTGCCAGCAGTTACGAGGTTCAGGGTAAAGATACGCAGTATTTT. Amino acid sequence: CASSYEVQGKDTQYF.

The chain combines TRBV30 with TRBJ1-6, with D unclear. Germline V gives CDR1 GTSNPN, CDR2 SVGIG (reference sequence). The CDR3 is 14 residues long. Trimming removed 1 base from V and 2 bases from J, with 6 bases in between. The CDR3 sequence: CAWSEVAYNSPLHF. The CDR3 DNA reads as TGTGCCTGGAGTGAGGTCGCCTATAATTCACCCCTCCACTTT.

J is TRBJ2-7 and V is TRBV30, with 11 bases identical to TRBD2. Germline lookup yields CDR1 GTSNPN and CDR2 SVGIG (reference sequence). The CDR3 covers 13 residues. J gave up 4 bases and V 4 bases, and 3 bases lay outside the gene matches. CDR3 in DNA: TGTGCCTGGAATCTAGCGGGGGGTTACGAGCAGTACTTC. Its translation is CAWNLAGGYEQYF.

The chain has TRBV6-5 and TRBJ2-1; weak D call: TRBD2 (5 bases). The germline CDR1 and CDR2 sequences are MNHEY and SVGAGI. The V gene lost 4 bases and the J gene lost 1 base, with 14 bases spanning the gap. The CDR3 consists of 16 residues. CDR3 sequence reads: CASSWYEGRSYNEQFF. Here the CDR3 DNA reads TGTGCCAGCAGTTGGTACGAAGGGAGATCCTACAATGAGCAGTTCTTC.

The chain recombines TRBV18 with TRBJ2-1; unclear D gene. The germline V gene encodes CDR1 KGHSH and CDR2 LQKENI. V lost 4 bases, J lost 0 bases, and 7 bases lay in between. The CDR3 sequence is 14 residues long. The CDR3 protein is CASSRGSSYNEQFF. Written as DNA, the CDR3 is TGTGCCAGCTCACGGGGTAGCTCCTACAATGAGCAGTTCTTC.

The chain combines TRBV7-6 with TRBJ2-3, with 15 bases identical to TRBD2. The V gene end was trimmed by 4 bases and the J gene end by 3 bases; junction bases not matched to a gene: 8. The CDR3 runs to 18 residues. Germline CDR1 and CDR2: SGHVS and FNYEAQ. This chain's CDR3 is CASSSGGTSGRRTDTQYF. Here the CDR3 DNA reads TGTGCCAGCAGCTCAGGGGGGACTAGCGGGAGGAGGACAGATACGCAGTATTTT.

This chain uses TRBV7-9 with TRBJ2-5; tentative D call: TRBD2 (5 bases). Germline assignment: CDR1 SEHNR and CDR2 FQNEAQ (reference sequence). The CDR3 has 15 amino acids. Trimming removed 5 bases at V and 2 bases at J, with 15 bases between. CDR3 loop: CASSLTWTAQETQYF. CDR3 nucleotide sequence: TGTGCCAGCAGCCTCACCTGGACTGCTCAAGAGACCCAGTACTTC.

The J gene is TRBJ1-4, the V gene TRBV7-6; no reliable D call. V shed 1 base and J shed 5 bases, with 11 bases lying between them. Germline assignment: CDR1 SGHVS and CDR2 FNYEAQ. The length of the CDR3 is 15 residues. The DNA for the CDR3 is TGTGCCAGCAGCTTAGGCTGGTCGGAGAATGAAAAACTGTTTTTT. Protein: CASSLGWSENEKLFF.

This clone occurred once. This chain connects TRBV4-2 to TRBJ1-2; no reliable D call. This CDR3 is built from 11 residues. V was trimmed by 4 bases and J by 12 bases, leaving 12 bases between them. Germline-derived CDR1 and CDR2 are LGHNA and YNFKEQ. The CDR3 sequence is CASSPYPINTF. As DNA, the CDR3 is TGTGCCAGCAGCCCGTACCCTATAAACACCTTC.

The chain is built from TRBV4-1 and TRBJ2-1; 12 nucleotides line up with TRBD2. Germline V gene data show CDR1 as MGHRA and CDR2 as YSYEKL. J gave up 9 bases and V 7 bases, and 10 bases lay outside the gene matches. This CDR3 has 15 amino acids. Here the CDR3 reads CASNLAGGSTIEQFF. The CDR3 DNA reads TGCGCCAGCAACCTAGCGGGGGGGTCTACAATTGAGCAGTTCTTC.

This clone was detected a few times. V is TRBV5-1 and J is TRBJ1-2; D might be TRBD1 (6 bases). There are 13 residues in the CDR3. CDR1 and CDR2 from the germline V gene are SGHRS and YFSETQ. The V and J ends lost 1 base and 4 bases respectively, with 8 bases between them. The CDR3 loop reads CASSLTGTYGYTF. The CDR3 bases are TGCGCCAGCAGCTTGACAGGGACCTATGGCTACACCTTC.

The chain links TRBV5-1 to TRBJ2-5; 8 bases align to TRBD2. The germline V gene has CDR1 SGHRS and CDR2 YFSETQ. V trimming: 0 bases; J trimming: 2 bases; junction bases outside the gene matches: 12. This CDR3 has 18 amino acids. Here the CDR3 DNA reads TGCGCCAGCAGCTTGGCGCCCGGGGGGGCGGGGGCACAAGAGACCCAGTACTTC. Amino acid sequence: CASSLAPGGAGAQETQYF.

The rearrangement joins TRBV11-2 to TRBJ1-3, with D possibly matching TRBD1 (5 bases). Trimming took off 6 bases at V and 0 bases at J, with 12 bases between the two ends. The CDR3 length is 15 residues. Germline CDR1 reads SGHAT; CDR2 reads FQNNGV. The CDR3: CASSYQGSSGNTIYF. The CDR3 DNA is TGTGCCAGCAGTTATCAGGGTTCCTCTGGAAACACCATATATTTT. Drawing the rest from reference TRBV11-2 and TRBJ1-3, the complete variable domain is EAGVAQSPRYKIIEKRQSVAFWCNPISGHATLYWYQQILGQGPKLLIQFQNNGVVDDSQLPKDRFSAERLKGVDSTLKIQPAKLEDSAVYLCASSYQGSSGNTIYFGEGSWLTVV.

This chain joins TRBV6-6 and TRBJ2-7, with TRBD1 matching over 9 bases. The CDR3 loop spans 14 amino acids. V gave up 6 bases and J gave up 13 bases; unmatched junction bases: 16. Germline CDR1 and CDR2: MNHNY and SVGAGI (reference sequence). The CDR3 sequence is CASSETGQGSPHYF. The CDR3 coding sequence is TGTGCCAGCAGCGAAACGGGACAGGGAAGTCCCCACTACTTC.